This T cell receptor (beta chain) was profiled in a study of beta chain features in type 1 diabetes. Whole-study context: Healthy donors and patients showed comparable age, gender and cell yields.

Expressed TCRB transcripts were sequenced after all isolated RNA was converted to cDNA. Produced via immunoSEQ multiplex PCR; TCRdb's table is partial and in-frame only. The profile covers about 650,000 clones, with approximately 13% appearing a single time and about 0.11% taken by the ten largest. Study-level points and caveats: Type 1 diabetes patients showed a moderate but significant shortening of TCRB CDR3s in all four CD4+ subsets. Junctions at VDJ sites from type 1 diabetes patients had fewer insertions and more deletions. Any HLA type influence on TCRB rearrangement was left unresolved here.

This clone has a handful of counts. Its target is not known. V shed 5 bases and J shed 10 bases, with 20 bases lying between them. This CDR3 is built from 14 residues. Germline loops: CDR1 PRHDT, CDR2 FYEKMQ (reference sequence). Via the markers CD45RO/CCR7/CD25/CD127/CD95/CD27, stem cell-like memory, regulatory, central memory and naive CD4+ cells were sorted. The origin of this receptor is a man aged 25-45 years with type 1 diabetes. The sequencing sample was made of naive CD4+ T cells from blood. The chain combines TRBV13 with TRBJ2-5; a possible D gene is TRBD2 (6 bases). CDR3 nucleotide sequence: TGTGCCAGCAGCCCCCCGGCCCCTTCGGGGGACCAGTACTTC. This gives the protein CASSPPAPSGDQYF.